The 28 T cell receptor beta chains listed next were all sequenced from one sample in a study of cytotoxic CD8 clonotypes in ibrutinib-treated CLL. Generated by immunoSEQ multiplex PCR, the TCRdb table keeps only in-frame clones and is missing some. The table has approximately 190,000 clones, around 70% seen once; the top ten hold approximately 5.9%. The input for sequencing was PBMCs, taken after 12 months of ibrutinib treatment. The receptors come from a human donor with chronic lymphocytic leukemia.

The chain is built from TRBV7-3 and TRBJ1-5; D ambiguous. In germline, CDR1 is SGHTA, CDR2 FQGTGA. CDR3 length: 14 residues. V shed 5 bases and J shed 0 bases, with 8 bases lying between them. In nucleotides, the CDR3 is TGTGCCAGCAGCCCCCCCTCTAGCAATCAGCCCCAGCATTTT. Translating it yields CASSPPSSNQPQHF.

This clone came up many times. The rearrangement uses TRBV30 and TRBJ2-5; possibly TRBD1 or TRBD2 for D (5 bases each). Germline values: CDR1 GTSNPN, CDR2 SVGIG (reference sequence). CDR3 size: 13 residues. V lost 1 base to trimming and J lost 6 bases, with 12 bases between them. DNA of the CDR3: TGTGCCTGGAGTGCCGGGACCGGGAAGACCCAGTACTTC. Amino acid sequence: CAWSAGTGKTQYF. The variable domain in full, with the rest retrieved from reference TRBV30 and TRBJ2-5, is SQTIHQWPATLVQPVGSPLSLECTVEGTSNPNLYWYRQAAGRGLQLLFYSVGIGQISSEVPQNLSASRPQDRQFILSSKKLLLSDSGFYLCAWSAGTGKTQYFGPGTRLLVL.

The chain uses TRBV5-1 and TRBJ2-7; 11 bases align to TRBD2. The germline gives CDR1 SGHRS, CDR2 YFSETQ. The ends lost 5 bases at V and 2 bases at J; junction bases unmatched: 9. The CDR3 has 16 residues. CDR3 in amino acids: CASRLAGTSGAYEQYF. The CDR3 nucleotides read TGCGCCAGCAGGCTAGCCGGGACTAGCGGAGCCTACGAGCAGTACTTC.

The chain is built from TRBV30 and TRBJ1-4; D gene unclear. The CDR3 has 11 amino acids. The germline V gene encodes CDR1 GTSNPN and CDR2 SVGIG (reference sequence). V lost 1 base to trimming and J lost 7 bases, with 4 bases between them. The chain's CDR3 is CAWSAPEKLFF. CDR3 sequence (DNA): TGTGCCTGGAGTGCCCCTGAAAAACTGTTTTTT.

Remarks on this clone: Other DNA variants within this sample encode the same CDR3. The rearrangement uses TRBV5-4 and TRBJ1-1, with 8 bases lining up with TRBD1. The CDR3 is 14 residues long. Unmatched junction bases numbered 6, after V lost 4 bases and J lost 4 bases. Per germline, CDR1 SGHNT and CDR2 YYREEE (reference sequence). This chain's CDR3 is CASSLGQGSTEAFF. CDR3 DNA: TGTGCCAGCAGCCTAGGACAGGGCAGCACTGAAGCTTTCTTT.

There are many counts of this clone. The chain uses TRBV4-2 and TRBJ2-2; tentatively, D is TRBD1 (5 bases). Germline CDR1 is LGHNA and CDR2 is YNFKEQ. V gave up 3 bases and J gave up 5 bases, with 13 bases separating them. This CDR3 has 15 residues. CDR3 sequence: CASSQQGSGTGELFF. The CDR3 DNA sequence: TGTGCCAGCAGCCAGCAGGGTTCCGGAACCGGGGAGCTGTTTTTT.

The V and J genes are TRBV30 and TRBJ1-1, with D uncertain. In germline, CDR1 is GTSNPN, CDR2 SVGIG (reference sequence). CDR3 size: 14 residues. Between the trimmed V and J ends, which lost 0 bases and 1 base, there was a span of 9 bases. Here the CDR3 DNA reads TGTGCCTGGAGTGTAGGACGGACGAACACTGAAGCTTTCTTT. This encodes CAWSVGRTNTEAFF.

This chain connects TRBV7-9 to TRBJ2-5; the match to TRBD2 covers 10 bases. Germline V gives CDR1 SEHNR, CDR2 FQNEAQ (reference sequence). The CDR3 totals 16 residues. V trimming: 1 base; J trimming: 4 bases; junction bases outside the gene matches: 6. CDR3 nucleotide sequence: TGTGCCAGCAGCTTAGGCGAGCGGGAGGGTCGAGAGACCCAGTACTTC. Its translation: CASSLGEREGRETQYF.

The rearrangement joins TRBV25-1 to TRBJ1-4; D is ambiguous. V was clipped by 0 bases and J by 5 bases, with 4 bases between them. CDR3 size: 13 residues. Germline CDR1 MGHDK, CDR2 SYGVNS. The chain's CDR3 is CASSEYKNEKLFF. Written as DNA, the CDR3 is TGTGCCAGCAGTGAATATAAGAATGAAAAACTGTTTTTT.

The J gene is TRBJ2-6, the V gene TRBV15; no definite D call. The CDR3 spans 14 residues. V lost 5 bases and J 1 base, leaving 6 bases between the germline ends. Germline V gene lookup returns CDR1 LNHNV and CDR2 YYDKDF (reference sequence). Here the CDR3 reads CATSSRSGANVLTF. The CDR3 DNA reads TGTGCCACCAGCTCCCGTTCTGGGGCCAACGTCCTGACTTTC.

J is TRBJ2-7 and V is TRBV2; the D gene is possibly TRBD1 (6 bases). Trimming stripped 6 bases from V and 6 bases from J, with 21 bases between. Germline V gene lookup returns CDR1 SNHLY and CDR2 FYNNEI. This CDR3 comprises 15 residues. For the CDR3, the DNA is TGTGCCAGCAGACCCCTGTCGCAGGGGTCAGGCGAGCAGTACTTC. Its translation: CASRPLSQGSGEQYF.

The table lists this clone with a count of one. The CDR3 loop reads CASSSFHSGGQYNEQFF. The CDR3, as DNA: TGCGCCAGCAGCTCGTTCCATAGCGGGGGGCAGTACAATGAGCAGTTCTTC. V usage is TRBV5-1 and J usage is TRBJ2-1; 10 bases fit TRBD2. After removal of 3 bases from V and 4 bases from J, the junction contained 10 bases not matched to a gene. The CDR3 extends over 17 amino acids. Germline V lookup: CDR1 SGHRS, CDR2 YFSETQ.

J is TRBJ2-1 and V is TRBV5-1; no clear D gene. Trimming took off 5 bases at V and 4 bases at J, with 16 bases between the two ends. The CDR3 is 15 amino acids. In germline, CDR1 is SGHRS, CDR2 YFSETQ. CDR3 in DNA: TGCGCCAGCAGTGCCAGCTCAGAGAAATACAATGAGCAGTTCTTC. It is translated as CASSASSEKYNEQFF. Based on the CDR3 plus reference TRBV5-1 and TRBJ2-1, the full variable domain is KAGVTQTPRYLIKTRGQQVTLSCSPISGHRSVSWYQQTPGQGLQFLFEYFSETQRNKGNFPGRFSGRQFSNSRSEMNVSTLELGDSALYLCASSASSEKYNEQFFGPGTRLTVL.

The chain combines TRBV7-9 with TRBJ2-7; 8 bases agree with TRBD1. The J segment lost 12 bases and the V segment lost 1 base, leaving 8 bases of the junction unmatched. This CDR3 comprises 13 residues. Per germline, CDR1 SEHNR and CDR2 FQNEAQ (reference sequence). The CDR3 protein is CASSLGLQGGLYF. The CDR3 nucleotides are TGTGCCAGCAGCTTAGGATTACAGGGGGGACTGTACTTC.

The chain joins TRBV5-6 to TRBJ1-1; no clear D gene. V lost 4 bases and J lost 11, with 15 bases in between. From germline, CDR1 is SGHDT and CDR2 YYEEEE. The CDR3 is made up of 12 amino acids. The DNA for the CDR3 is TGTGCCAGCAGCCGAACGGTGGATGGGGCTTTCTTT. Amino acids: CASSRTVDGAFF.

This chain joins TRBV19 and TRBJ1-2; D perhaps matches TRBD1 (5 bases). Trimming removed 8 bases from V and 4 bases from J, with 14 bases in between. CDR1 and CDR2 from the germline V gene are LNHDA and SQIVND (reference sequence). CDR3 size: 13 residues. The CDR3 bases are TGTGCCAGTGACGAGGGGAGGGCCTATGGCTACACCTTC. Amino acid sequence: CASDEGRAYGYTF.

The sample holds one count of this clone. The gene calls are TRBV30 and TRBJ2-5; D might be TRBD2 (6 bases). V was clipped by 3 bases and J by 0 bases, with 23 bases between them. This CDR3 region has 18 residues. Germline V gene sequence: CDR1 GTSNPN, CDR2 SVGIG (reference sequence). The CDR3 nucleotides read TGTGCCTGGAGGGAAGGCAGGCTCACGGGGGATCACCAAGAGACCCAGTACTTC. It translates to CAWREGRLTGDHQETQYF.

The J gene is TRBJ2-2, the V gene TRBV5-1, with 8 bases matching TRBD1. The CDR3 length is 14 residues. CDR1 and CDR2 (germline): SGHRS, YFSETQ. J lost 0 bases, V lost 7 bases, and 2 bases had no gene match. In DNA, the CDR3 is TGCGCCAGCCGGACAGGGTCGAACACCGGGGAGCTGTTTTTT. It is translated as CASRTGSNTGELFF.

This clone was seen once. The V call is TRBV2, the J call TRBJ1-1; 8 bases agree with TRBD1. J gave up 6 bases and V 6 bases, and 15 bases lay outside the gene matches. Germline V gene data show CDR1 as SNHLY and CDR2 as FYNNEI. This CDR3 comprises 16 residues. This CDR3 is CASRTRAQTGEAEAFF. The CDR3 nucleotides are TGTGCCAGCAGGACTCGAGCTCAGACAGGGGAAGCTGAAGCTTTCTTT.

This chain uses TRBV11-2 with TRBJ2-1, with TRBD2 identical over 12 bases. The CDR3 has 16 amino acids. Germline CDR1 SGHAT, CDR2 FQNNGV. V shed 5 bases, J shed 15 bases, and the junction held 17 bases outside the gene matches. In nucleotides, the CDR3 is TGTGCCAGCAGCAGAGGTCCGGGACTAGCGGGTAATTCATTGTTCTTC. This sequence encodes CASSRGPGLAGNSLFF. The full variable domain, in which reference TRBV11-2 and TRBJ2-1 provide the parts outside the CDR3, is EAGVAQSPRYKIIEKRQSVAFWCNPISGHATLYWYQQILGQGPKLLIQFQNNGVVDDSQLPKDRFSAERLKGVDSTLKIQPAKLEDSAVYLCASSRGPGLAGNSLFFGPGTRLTVL.

The rearrangement links TRBV5-1 to TRBJ1-6; D gene ambiguous. V lost 0 bases and J lost 6, with 7 bases in between. The germline V gene encodes CDR1 SGHRS and CDR2 YFSETQ. The CDR3 is 14 amino acids. The CDR3 protein is CASSLGGTNSPLHF. In nucleotides, the CDR3 is TGCGCCAGCAGCTTGGGAGGCACTAATTCACCCCTCCACTTT.

The V gene is TRBV30, the J gene TRBJ1-1, with D unresolved. Trimming took off 3 bases at V and 11 bases at J, with 16 bases between the two ends. From germline, CDR1 is GTSNPN and CDR2 SVGIG (reference sequence). This CDR3 comprises 12 residues. DNA of the CDR3: TGTGCCTGGAGCGCATCGCGTTTGACGGCTTTCTTT. This codes for CAWSASRLTAFF.

V gene TRBV10-1 combines with J gene TRBJ2-5; weak D call: TRBD2 (6 bases). The V and J ends lost 0 bases and 4 bases respectively, with 9 bases between them. Germline V gene data show CDR1 as WNHNN and CDR2 as SYGVQD (reference sequence). CDR3 length: 14 amino acids. CDR3 DNA: TGCGCCAGCAGTGAGTCGGGGGGAACAGAGACCCAGTACTTC. Protein: CASSESGGTETQYF.

The genes are TRBV30 and TRBJ2-2; tentative D call: TRBD2 (5 bases). CDR1 GTSNPN and CDR2 SVGIG come from the germline V gene (reference sequence). V was shortened by 4 bases and J by 4 bases, with 13 bases between the two germline ends. The CDR3 spans 14 residues. The CDR3 DNA is TGTGCCTGGATCAGACTTGAGGGCACCGGGGAGCTGTTTTTT. Encoded protein: CAWIRLEGTGELFF.

This rearrangement joins TRBV25-1 to TRBJ2-1; a possible D gene is TRBD1 (6 bases). The CDR3 extends over 13 amino acids. With 2 bases removed from V and 4 bases from J, the gap between germline ends came to 6 bases. Per the germline V gene, CDR1 is MGHDK and CDR2 is SYGVNS. CDR3 sequence reads: CASSEQGYNEQFF. The CDR3 coding sequence is TGTGCCAGCAGTGAACAGGGGTACAATGAGCAGTTCTTC.

The genes are TRBV21-1 and TRBJ1-5; TRBD1, the table's D call, lacks a check against the DNA. TRBV21-1 is described as a pseudogene. CDR3 length equals 15 residues. The CDR3 DNA reads TGTGCCAGCAGCAACCCCCCAGGGATGTGTCAGCCCCAGCATTTT. Encoded protein: CASSNPPGMCQPQHF.

This clone was recorded only once. The CDR3 reads CASSYGGRRKEQFF. DNA of the CDR3: TGTGCCAGCAGTTACGGCGGGAGGAGGAAGGAGCAGTTCTTC. The chain carries TRBV28 and TRBJ2-1, with 8 bases lining up with TRBD2. The V segment lost 4 bases and the J segment 10 bases; nucleotides outside the gene matches: 9. The germline gives CDR1 MDHEN, CDR2 SYDVKM. The CDR3 spans 14 residues.

The V gene is TRBV7-3, the J gene TRBJ2-2; TRBD1 matches at 8 bases. Germline CDR1 and CDR2: SGHTA and FQGTGA. This CDR3 has 15 amino acids. Unmatched junction bases numbered 10, after V lost 6 bases and J lost 7 bases. The chain's CDR3 is CASRLQGETGGELFF. For the CDR3, the DNA is TGTGCCAGCAGGCTACAGGGGGAGACGGGCGGGGAGCTGTTTTTT.